This T cell receptor beta chain was obtained from a study of blood T cells in healthy people across ages (dated by TCRdb to about 2015). A note on the overall study: In model experiments, template switching captured about one uniquely barcoded TCR beta cDNA molecule for every two T cells. The donors were divided into four age groups: young (average around 15 years), middle-aged (about 41), aged (about 60) and long-lived (roughly 82). To track age-related changes in TCR beta repertoire diversity, the study relied on deep sequencing normalized with unique cDNA molecular identifiers. To avoid experimental bias, donors of different ages were spread randomly across the sequencing lanes. Two additional independent replicas of 1 million unique cDNA reads from the same blood draw were analyzed for two donors (one aged 18 to 30 and one aged 80 or older). What the authors observed across the whole study: Estimates of total diversity based on one million sequenced T cells were considered lower bounds and underestimates. The percentage of naive T cells measured by flow cytometry correlated strongly with observed TCR beta diversity. Donor CMV infection status was unknown, potentially confounding age-related changes in expanded clonotypes. As age increased, observed TCR beta diversity per million T cells dropped in a roughly linear way, and a significant reduction was already evident by age 40. Because profiling used bulk unsorted PBMCs, naive and antigen-experienced compartments could not be compared conclusively. Compared with the aged group, more naive CD4+ T cells, fewer expanded clones and increased TCR diversity were shown by the long-lived group, suggesting age selection.

The donors were roughly 39 Caucasian individuals from Russia, aged about 6 to 100 years, who were systemically healthy. Roughly 10 milliliters of peripheral blood were collected from each donor into EDTA-treated Vacutainer tubes. Ficoll-Paque density-gradient centrifugation was used to isolate PBMCs, with at least 7 million obtained per sample. Total RNA was extracted from PBMCs with Trizol reagent, with at least 6 micrograms obtained per sample. For every donor, an aliquot of PBMCs went through flow cytometry to measure the percentages of naive CD45RAhigh/CD27high T cells. This clonotype was counted many times. Its antigen is unknown. Base qualities are not at hand, and no much larger clone is one base apart. From the cysteine up to the phenylalanine, the CDR3 has a length of 15 residues. The kept DNA is CDR3 alone, 45 bases in frame from the first base. The germline V end is reduced by 4 bases and the J end by 5 bases; junction bases left unmatched: 11. The germline V gene encodes CDR1 SGHTA and CDR2 FQGNSA.

The method behind the library was 5' RACE. The sample was run on an Illumina HiSeq 2500. The second PCR ran for roughly 7 to 11 cycles and used a J-beta primer mix along with a sample-barcoded 5' primer. Each TCR beta cDNA molecule received a unique molecular identifier from a template-switch 5' adaptor carrying 12 random nucleotides. Each sample yielded at least 2.5 million CDR3-containing paired-end reads. All of the RNA was converted into first-strand cDNA using the Mint cDNA synthesis kit, with a TRBC-specific oligonucleotide serving as the primer. After uracil-DNA glycosylase treatment, a first 18-cycle PCR used universal primers M1SS and BC2_uni_R on all cDNA. For the original study's pipeline: For normalization, 1 million high-quality reads were randomly selected from each sample, with every read carrying a distinct molecular identifier. Instead of being binned into consensus sequences, reads with shared molecular identifiers were discarded. CDR3 identification, clonotype clustering and error correction used MiTCR with a Q25 quality threshold and the strictest error-elimination algorithm. A nonparametric unseen species model with Euler transformation was used to estimate a lower bound on total TCR beta diversity. TCRdb reran the public reads through fastp at Q25 and MiXCR, keeping productive beta chains. CDR3 protein sequences are deduplicated, and each keeps its most common genes and DNA. For this entry, the V and J calls and clone size follow TCRdb and not the study's own pipeline. The sample has 1.5 million to 2 million distinct CDR3 sequences on record, approximately 30% of them singletons. 7.7% of the sample belongs to the ten largest clones.

The chain links TRBV7-2 with TRBJ2-7; TRBD1 agrees with 7 junctional bases. The source of this sequence is a young woman in good health. Sequencing was carried out using blood. The bases are TGTGCCAGCAGCTCTCGACAGGGACCCAGCGACGAGCAGTACTTC. This encodes CASSSRQGPSDEQYF.